The 21 T cell receptor beta chains given below trace back to one sample, sequenced in a study of shared clonotypes between healthy human individuals. Terminally differentiated effector memory CD45RA+ cells were left out of the naive CD8 fraction, which was CD45RO-negative and positively selected for CCR7. Assay: immunoSEQ multiplex PCR; the TCRdb copy retains only in-frame clones and omits some. The sample has around 2.1 million clones; more than 85% are singletons. The sample taken for sequencing was naive CD8+ T cells from PBMCs. All receptors derive from a man between 18 and 35 years old in good health. Some clones in this sample may be carry-over from other donors' samples.

The CDR3 DNA reads as TGTGCCAGTTCAAAGGACAGGGGGACCGTCAATGAGCAGTTCTTC. This encodes CASSKDRGTVNEQFF. The chain has TRBV28 and TRBJ2-1, with 10 bases that match TRBD1. Germline-derived CDR1 and CDR2 are MDHEN and SYDVKM. J lost 6 bases, V lost 9 bases, and 11 bases had no gene match. CDR3 length equals 15 residues.

The V call is TRBV7-8, the J call TRBJ2-7; 8 bases match TRBD2. The CDR3 has 16 amino acids. Trimming at V came to 1 base and at J to 0 bases, leaving 5 bases not matched to a gene. Germline V gene sequence: CDR1 SGHVS, CDR2 FQNEAQ. The CDR3 DNA is TGTGCCAGCAGCTTAGAGGCTAGCGGGTCCTCCTACGAGCAGTACTTC. This codes for CASSLEASGSSYEQYF.

Comment on this clone: The same CDR3 also results from other DNA sequences found in this sample. The chain employs TRBV9 and TRBJ1-1; D is uncertain. The CDR3 consists of 13 residues. V shed 4 bases and J shed 1 base, with 8 bases lying between them. CDR1 and CDR2 (germline): SGDLS, YYNGEE. CDR3: CASSPLGNTEAFF. In DNA, the CDR3 is TGTGCCAGCAGCCCTCTGGGGAACACTGAAGCTTTCTTT.

The chain links TRBV28 to TRBJ2-5; no clear D gene. Germline assignment: CDR1 MDHEN and CDR2 SYDVKM. The CDR3 consists of 11 residues. V was cut by 5 bases and J by 5 bases, with 6 bases left in between. The CDR3 reads CASSKWETQYF. Here the CDR3 DNA reads TGTGCCAGCAGTAAATGGGAGACCCAGTACTTC.

The chain is built from TRBV4-3 and TRBJ2-2, with a weak D call TRBD2 (6 bases). Looked up from germline, CDR1 is LGHNA and CDR2 is YSLEER. The CDR3 totals 15 residues. V lost 2 bases, J lost 7 bases, and 14 bases lay in between. This CDR3 is CASSQTWGEVGELFF. In nucleotides, the CDR3 is TGCGCCAGCAGCCAAACTTGGGGGGAGGTCGGGGAGCTGTTTTTT.

J is TRBJ2-5 and V is TRBV9; 9 positions match TRBD1. Trimming took 4 bases from V and 5 from J; bases not matched to a gene: 12. The CDR3 loop spans 16 amino acids. Germline loops: CDR1 SGDLS, CDR2 YYNGEE. CDR3 in amino acids: CASSPGRDREEETQYF. Written as DNA, the CDR3 is TGTGCCAGCAGCCCTGGGCGGGACAGGGAGGAGGAGACCCAGTACTTC.

The chain joins TRBV11-1 to TRBJ1-4; TRBD1 might be the D (6 bases). Trimming took 4 bases from V and 4 from J, leaving 16 bases between them. In germline, CDR1 is SGHAT, CDR2 FQDESV (reference sequence). This CDR3 region has 16 residues. CDR3 nucleotide sequence: TGTGCCAGCAGCTCCCGGGACACACCATTTAATGAAAAACTGTTTTTT. This codes for CASSSRDTPFNEKLFF.

As to this clone: The same CDR3 is also encoded by other DNA sequences in this sample. In DNA, the CDR3 is TGTGCCAGCAGCGCCACCCAAGGTTTAACTGAAGCTTTCTTT. Translated: CASSATQGLTEAFF. The chain has TRBV6-5 and TRBJ1-1; D remains unclear. The germline V and J ends were trimmed by 6 bases and 5 bases, with 16 bases remaining between them. The CDR3 has 14 residues. Germline assignment: CDR1 MNHEY and CDR2 SVGAGI.

V and J are TRBV7-8 and TRBJ2-3, with D unclear. The CDR3 has 13 residues. The germline V and J ends were trimmed by 5 bases and 2 bases, with 8 bases remaining between them. Germline-derived CDR1 and CDR2 are SGHVS and FQNEAQ. CDR3 in amino acids: CASSPGLTDTQYF. Here the CDR3 DNA reads TGTGCCAGCAGCCCGGGTCTCACAGATACGCAGTATTTT.

This chain uses TRBV10-3 with TRBJ1-1, with D perhaps matching TRBD1 (5 bases). The germline V gene has CDR1 ENHRY and CDR2 SYGVKD. Between the trimmed V and J ends, which lost 6 bases and 0 bases, there was a span of 8 bases. The CDR3 is 13 residues long. The CDR3 nucleotides are TGTGCCATCAGGGGGCATCTGAACACTGAAGCTTTCTTT. Protein: CAIRGHLNTEAFF.

The J gene is TRBJ1-1, the V gene TRBV19; D gene uncertain. In germline, CDR1 is LNHDA, CDR2 SQIVND (reference sequence). The CDR3 totals 15 residues. The germline V and J ends were trimmed by 5 bases and 1 base, with 14 bases remaining between them. CDR3 sequence: CASSLSRTANTEAFF. For the CDR3, the DNA is TGTGCCAGTAGTCTATCTCGGACGGCGAACACTGAAGCTTTCTTT. Looking up the rest from reference TRBV19 and TRBJ1-1 gives the full variable domain: DGGITQSPKYLFRKEGQNVTLSCEQNLNHDAMYWYRQDPGQGLRLIYYSQIVNDFQKGDIAEGYSVSREKKESFPLTVTSAQKNPTAFYLCASSLSRTANTEAFFGQGTRLTVV.

V usage is TRBV19 and J usage is TRBJ1-1, with a tentative D call TRBD1 (5 bases). CDR3 length: 13 residues. Trimming left V 3 bases short and J 6 bases short, with 11 bases between. Germline V gene lookup returns CDR1 LNHDA and CDR2 SQIVND (reference sequence). The DNA of the CDR3 is TGTGCCAGTAGTATTGGCAGGGTGGCTGAAGCTTTCTTT. It codes for CASSIGRVAEAFF.

This clone was recorded only once. The V and J genes are TRBV19 and TRBJ1-5; no definite D call. The V and J ends lost 3 bases and 2 bases respectively, with 8 bases between them. The CDR3 contains 14 residues. From germline, CDR1 is LNHDA and CDR2 SQIVND (reference sequence). CDR3 loop: CASSMRVGNQPQHF. The CDR3 nucleotides are TGTGCCAGTAGTATGAGGGTTGGCAATCAGCCCCAGCATTTT. Variable domain in full (rest from reference TRBV19 and TRBJ1-5): DGGITQSPKYLFRKEGQNVTLSCEQNLNHDAMYWYRQDPGQGLRLIYYSQIVNDFQKGDIAEGYSVSREKKESFPLTVTSAQKNPTAFYLCASSMRVGNQPQHFGDGTRLSIL.

The chain couples TRBV6-6 to TRBJ2-1; 11 nucleotides match TRBD2. From germline, CDR1 is MNHNY and CDR2 SVGAGI (reference sequence). After removal of 5 bases from V and 4 bases from J, the junction contained 4 bases not matched to a gene. CDR3 length: 15 amino acids. The CDR3 region is CASSKLAGGYNEQFF. The CDR3 DNA is TGTGCCAGCAGTAAGCTAGCGGGAGGTTACAATGAGCAGTTCTTC.

CDR3: CASSAARDRDEQYF. The CDR3 DNA is TGTGCCAGCAGTGCTGCCCGGGACAGGGACGAGCAGTACTTC. This chain joins TRBV28 and TRBJ2-7, with 9 bases lining up with TRBD1. CDR1 is MDHEN and CDR2 is SYDVKM in the germline V gene. Unmatched junction bases numbered 7, after V lost 5 bases and J lost 5 bases. This CDR3 spans 14 amino acids.

The genes are TRBV28 and TRBJ2-3; the D gene is possibly TRBD2 (5 bases). Trimming pared 2 bases from V and 5 bases from J, leaving 17 bases between. Germline V lookup: CDR1 MDHEN, CDR2 SYDVKM. The CDR3 has 16 amino acids. CDR3 residues: CASSLPTSGRGDTQYF. CDR3 sequence (DNA): TGTGCCAGCAGTTTACCCACAAGCGGACGTGGAGATACGCAGTATTTT.

The chain recombines TRBV19 with TRBJ1-1, with 8 bases identical to TRBD1. J lost 1 base, V lost 6 bases, and 10 bases had no gene match. There are 16 residues in the CDR3. Per the germline V gene, CDR1 is LNHDA and CDR2 is SQIVND (reference sequence). The CDR3 region is CASRVGQGLWNTEAFF. The CDR3 DNA follows: TGTGCCAGTAGGGTCGGACAGGGACTGTGGAACACTGAAGCTTTCTTT.

The V and J genes are TRBV5-1 and TRBJ2-1; D remains ambiguous. V was pared by 0 bases and J by 2 bases, with 15 bases between. This CDR3 is 17 amino acids long. The germline V gene has CDR1 SGHRS and CDR2 YFSETQ. CDR3: CASSLGRIAPAYNEQFF. The CDR3 DNA reads as TGCGCCAGCAGCTTGGGTCGGATCGCGCCAGCCTACAATGAGCAGTTCTTC.

V usage is TRBV19 and J usage is TRBJ1-4; the D is unclear. The V gene lost 5 bases and the J gene lost 7 bases, with 11 bases spanning the gap. The CDR3 length is 13 residues. Germline values: CDR1 LNHDA, CDR2 SQIVND (reference sequence). CDR3 bases: TGTGCCAGTAGTTATCAGCAGATTGAAAAACTGTTTTTT. Translating it yields CASSYQQIEKLFF. Full variable domain (rest looked up from reference TRBV19 and TRBJ1-4): DGGITQSPKYLFRKEGQNVTLSCEQNLNHDAMYWYRQDPGQGLRLIYYSQIVNDFQKGDIAEGYSVSREKKESFPLTVTSAQKNPTAFYLCASSYQQIEKLFFGSGTQLSVL.

Note on this clone: This CDR3 is also generated by other DNA sequences in the sample. The chain combines TRBV5-1 with TRBJ2-1, with 7 bases aligning to TRBD2. This CDR3 comprises 15 residues. Germline CDR1 SGHRS, CDR2 YFSETQ. V trimming: 4 bases; J trimming: 0 bases; junction bases outside the gene matches: 4. CDR3 sequence: CASSPSGPSYNEQFF. In DNA, the CDR3 is TGCGCCAGCAGCCCTAGCGGCCCCTCCTACAATGAGCAGTTCTTC.

The chain uses TRBV28 and TRBJ1-4; D not resolved. Germline V gives CDR1 MDHEN, CDR2 SYDVKM. CDR3 length: 14 amino acids. The V gene lost 5 bases and the J gene lost 7 bases, with 14 bases spanning the gap. This chain's CDR3 is CASSPNMPVEKLFF. The CDR3, as DNA: TGTGCCAGCAGTCCAAACATGCCGGTTGAAAAACTGTTTTTT.